This T cell receptor (beta chain) was captured in a study of T cells expressing NK-cell markers. Notes on this clonotype: Its antigen is not known.

For TCR beta, cDNA was produced by 5'RACE template switching with UMIs. TCRdb reprocessed the 5' RACE reads and keeps a single row for each CDR3 protein, giving no DNA. The sample's table shows 450,000 to 600,000 distinct CDR3 sequences. The length of the CDR3 is 13 residues. Germline CDR1 is GTSNPN and CDR2 is SVGIG (reference sequence). Study results and caveats: Evidence did not settle whether expanded NKG2C+ T cell clones targeted HCMV. The share of CD8+ T cells held by dominant NKG2C+ clonotypes was about 1.0-7.5% in roughly 6 donors.

The genes are TRBV30 and TRBJ2-7; TCRdb outputs TRBD2, but without DNA this stays unchecked. The sequence came from a young man in good health. Sequencing input: blood T cells: a sorted CD56 or NKG2C T cell subset, CD4+ or CD8+ T cells, or bulk PBMC T cells (not recorded which). CDR3 loop: CAFPGLAGGEQYF. Looking up the rest from reference TRBV30 and TRBJ2-7 gives the full variable domain: SQTIHQWPATLVQPVGSPLSLECTVEGTSNPNLYWYRQAAGRGLQLLFYSVGIGQISSEVPQNLSASRPQDRQFILSSKKLLLSDSGFYLCAFPGLAGGEQYFGPGTRLTVT.